What follows are 8 T cell receptor beta chains derived from one specimen sequenced in a study of blood T cell repertoires in COVID-19. Profiled with immunoSEQ multiplex PCR; TCRdb holds only in-frame clones, not every one. The sample lists about 160,000 clones; 70% to 90% were seen once. The sequenced sample was peripheral blood. These receptors were collected from a man aged 55 to 69 with acute or convalescent COVID-19.

The rearrangement joins TRBV4-2 to TRBJ2-1, with D tentatively TRBD2 (6 bases). V gave up 5 bases and J gave up 6 bases, with 17 bases separating them. Germline values: CDR1 LGHNA, CDR2 YNFKEQ. CDR3 length: 15 residues. CDR3 nucleotide sequence: TGTGCCAGCAGCGAAGGGAGGCGTCGATTCAATGAGCAGTTCTTC. Encoded protein: CASSEGRRRFNEQFF.

The chain combines TRBV9 with TRBJ2-1; 12 positions agree with TRBD2. Germline-derived CDR1 and CDR2 are SGDLS and YYNGEE. Unmatched junction bases numbered 9, after V lost 3 bases and J lost 8 bases. The CDR3 contains 16 residues. The CDR3 loop is CASSANPLAGGDEQFF. In DNA form, the CDR3 reads TGTGCCAGCAGCGCTAACCCCCTAGCGGGGGGGGATGAGCAGTTCTTC.

The chain recombines TRBV5-8 with TRBJ1-2, with D possibly being TRBD1 (5 bases). The ends were cut back, 4 bases at V and 2 bases at J, with 9 bases in the middle. The CDR3 is made up of 13 amino acids. CDR1 and CDR2 (germline): SGHTS, YDEGEE. The CDR3 loop is CASSPDTNYGYTF. CDR3 coding DNA: TGTGCCAGCAGCCCGGACACAAACTATGGCTACACCTTC.

This chain joins TRBV18 and TRBJ1-1, with a possible D match to TRBD1 (5 bases). CDR1 is KGHSH and CDR2 is LQKENI in the germline V gene. V was shortened by 4 bases and J by 0 bases, with 12 bases between the two germline ends. This CDR3 spans 15 amino acids. The CDR3 loop reads CASSRKKDMNTEAFF. The CDR3 DNA sequence: TGTGCCAGCTCACGTAAGAAGGACATGAACACTGAAGCTTTCTTT.

The chain joins TRBV5-1 to TRBJ1-3, with D hard to call. The germline V gene encodes CDR1 SGHRS and CDR2 YFSETQ. Trimming shortened V by 1 base and J by 8 bases, and 7 bases separated the two germline ends. The CDR3 runs 12 residues. Here the CDR3 reads CASSLYGDTIYF. In DNA form, the CDR3 reads TGCGCCAGCAGCTTGTACGGGGACACCATATATTTT.

The V call is TRBV11-2, the J call TRBJ2-7, with 11 bases fitting TRBD2. Germline V gives CDR1 SGHAT, CDR2 FQNNGV. Trimming removed 5 bases from V and 4 bases from J; junction bases left unmatched: 10. The CDR3 covers 16 residues. The CDR3 reads CASSPSSSGGAYEQYF. The DNA of the CDR3 is TGTGCCAGCAGCCCCTCGAGTAGCGGGGGGGCTTACGAGCAGTACTTC.

For this clone: A read error may account for a junction end that differs from germline. V gene TRBV7-7 combines with J gene TRBJ1-1, with TRBD1 as a possible D gene (5 bases). CDR3 length: 14 amino acids. Per germline, CDR1 SSHAT and CDR2 FNYEAQ (reference sequence). The CDR3 DNA reads TGTGCTAGCACCCCGATGGGGGGGAACACTGAAGCTTTCTTT. It translates to CASTPMGGNTEAFF.

The CDR3 is CAWKGGGEAFF. The CDR3 nucleotides are TGTGCCTGGAAAGGGGGCGGGGAAGCTTTCTTT. The chain links TRBV30 to TRBJ1-1; 7 positions match TRBD1. Germline V gene data show CDR1 as GTSNPN and CDR2 as SVGIG (reference sequence). The trim removed 4 bases at V and 8 bases at J, leaving 4 bases unmatched. The CDR3 is 11 residues long.